These 12 T cell receptor beta chains were sequenced from one sample in a study of blood T cell repertoires in COVID-19. Clones were read by immunoSEQ multiplex PCR, and TCRdb kept only the in-frame ones, dropping some. The repertoire holds about 250,000 clones, with about 80% as singletons. The sequencing sample was made of peripheral blood. These receptors originate from a man aged 45-65 years with active or convalescent COVID-19.

The J gene is TRBJ2-6, the V gene TRBV6-5, with D perhaps TRBD1 (6 bases). Germline values: CDR1 MNHEY, CDR2 SVGAGI. V was trimmed by 8 bases and J by 4 bases, leaving 12 bases between them. The CDR3 sequence is 14 residues long. Here the CDR3 reads CASSGAVGANVLTF. As DNA, the CDR3 is TGTGCCAGCTCAGGGGCAGTCGGGGCCAACGTCCTGACTTTC.

The chain employs TRBV10-3 and TRBJ2-7, with D perhaps matching TRBD2 (5 bases). Germline CDR1 reads ENHRY; CDR2 reads SYGVKD. The ends were cut back, 3 bases at V and 4 bases at J, with 13 bases in the middle. The CDR3 contains 14 residues. The CDR3 is CAISEADYLYEQYF. The CDR3 nucleotides are TGTGCCATCAGTGAAGCTGACTACCTATACGAGCAGTACTTC.

The CDR3 coding sequence is TGTGCCAGCAGCTTCGCACTAGGACAGGGGGTGCATGAGCAGTTCTTC. It is translated as CASSFALGQGVHEQFF. The V call is TRBV13, the J call TRBJ2-1; 10 nucleotides align to TRBD1. Germline-derived CDR1 and CDR2 are PRHDT and FYEKMQ (reference sequence). CDR3 length equals 16 residues. J lost 8 bases, V lost 3 bases, and 10 bases had no gene match.

The chain couples TRBV9 to TRBJ2-2; D uncertain. The V and J ends lost 0 bases and 3 bases respectively, with 6 bases between them. Germline V gives CDR1 SGDLS, CDR2 YYNGEE. This CDR3 has 14 residues. Here the CDR3 reads CASSVGTDTGELFF. DNA for the CDR3: TGTGCCAGCAGCGTAGGAACGGACACCGGGGAGCTGTTTTTT.

The chain employs TRBV19 and TRBJ2-1; 8 nucleotides line up with TRBD2. The CDR3 spans 16 residues. With 1 base clipped from V and 9 bases from J, the junction kept 11 bases outside the gene matches. Germline V CDR1 and CDR2: LNHDA, SQIVND (reference sequence). The CDR3 bases are TGTGCCAGTAGTATAGCCCCCGGCGGGGGGTTCCGTGAGCAGTTCTTC. This gives the protein CASSIAPGGGFREQFF.

The chain links TRBV6-6 to TRBJ2-1; 10 bases align to TRBD1. Germline assignment: CDR1 MNHNY and CDR2 SVGAGI (reference sequence). The CDR3 consists of 15 residues. The J segment lost 8 bases and the V segment lost 0 bases, leaving 4 bases of the junction unmatched. The CDR3 reads CASSYSSDRGDEQFF. CDR3 nucleotide sequence: TGTGCCAGCAGTTACTCCTCGGACAGGGGGGATGAGCAGTTCTTC.

The CDR3 nucleotides read TGTGCCAGCAGCGTAGGGGCAGCGGGGGGCCTCACAGATACGCAGTATTTT. This sequence encodes CASSVGAAGGLTDTQYF. The chain couples TRBV9 to TRBJ2-3, with 9 positions matching TRBD2. V was pared by 0 bases and J by 2 bases, with 7 bases of the junction left unmatched. This CDR3 has 17 residues. CDR1 is SGDLS, CDR2 YYNGEE, per germline.

This clone appeared once. The chain employs TRBV27 and TRBJ1-4; D ambiguous. Germline V gene lookup returns CDR1 MNHEY and CDR2 SMNVEV (reference sequence). The CDR3 has 15 residues. V lost 4 bases, J lost 4 bases, and 13 bases lay in between. The CDR3 DNA reads as TGTGCCAGCAGTTCCGGACGGGAAATTAATGAAAAACTGTTTTTT. Translation: CASSSGREINEKLFF.

The V gene is TRBV27, the J gene TRBJ1-1; 10 bases are a match to TRBD1. The CDR3 spans 19 residues. V lost 6 bases, J lost 3 bases, and 19 bases stayed unmatched. CDR1 and CDR2 from the germline V gene are MNHEY and SMNVEV (reference sequence). The CDR3 bases are TGTGCCAGCAGACAACGCGGGGACAGGGGAATCTTAATGCACACTGAAGCTTTCTTT. This sequence encodes CASRQRGDRGILMHTEAFF.

The chain combines TRBV5-1 with TRBJ1-2, with 7 bases that match TRBD1. V lost 4 bases and J lost 5; bases outside the gene matches: 8. The CDR3 runs 14 residues. From germline, CDR1 is SGHRS and CDR2 YFSETQ. The CDR3 nucleotides are TGCGCCAGCAGCCTGACAGGGATTGGATATGGCTACACCTTC. This encodes CASSLTGIGYGYTF.

This clone occurred a few times. V gene TRBV5-4 combines with J gene TRBJ1-2, with 10 bases that match TRBD1. The V and J ends lost 6 bases and 0 bases, in that order; junction bases with no gene match: 5. The CDR3 covers 15 residues. CDR1 and CDR2 from the germline V gene are SGHNT and YYREEE (reference sequence). The CDR3 DNA follows: TGTGCCAGCACCTTCGGGACAGGGGCTAACTATGGCTACACCTTC. Its protein is CASTFGTGANYGYTF.

This clone has more than one count but fewer than ten. In DNA, the CDR3 is TGTGCCAGCAGCCCTCCTGCGCTCAGGGGTAGCTCTGGAAACACCATATATTTT. Translated: CASSPPALRGSSGNTIYF. This chain links TRBV4-2 with TRBJ1-3, with D possibly TRBD1 on 6 matching bases. Germline CDR1 reads LGHNA; CDR2 reads YNFKEQ. V was trimmed by 4 bases and J by 0 bases, leaving 19 bases between them. This CDR3 spans 18 amino acids.